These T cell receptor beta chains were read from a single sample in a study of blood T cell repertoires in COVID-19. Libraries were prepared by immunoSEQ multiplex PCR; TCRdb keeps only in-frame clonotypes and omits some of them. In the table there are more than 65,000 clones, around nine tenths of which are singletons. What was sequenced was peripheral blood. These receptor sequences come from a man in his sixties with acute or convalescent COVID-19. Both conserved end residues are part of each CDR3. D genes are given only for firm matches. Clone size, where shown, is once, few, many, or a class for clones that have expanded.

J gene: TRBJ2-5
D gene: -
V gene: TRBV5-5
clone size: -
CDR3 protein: CASSLAEGLYQETQYF
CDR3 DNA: TGTGCCAGCAGCTTGGCCGAAGGACTGTACCAAGAGACCCAGTACTTC

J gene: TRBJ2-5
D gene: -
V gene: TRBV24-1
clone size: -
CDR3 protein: CATNEGPQETQYF
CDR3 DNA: TGTGCCACCAATGAGGGGCCCCAAGAGACCCAGTACTTC

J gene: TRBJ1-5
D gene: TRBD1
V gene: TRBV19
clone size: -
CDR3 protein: CASSTEGAVNQPQHF
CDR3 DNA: TGTGCCAGTAGTACGGAGGGGGCCGTCAATCAGCCCCAGCATTTT

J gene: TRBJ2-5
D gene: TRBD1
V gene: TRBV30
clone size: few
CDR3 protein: CAWGTGRQETQYF
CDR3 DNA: TGTGCCTGGGGGACAGGTCGACAAGAGACCCAGTACTTC

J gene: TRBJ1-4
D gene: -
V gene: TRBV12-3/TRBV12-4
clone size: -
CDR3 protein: CASRLREKLFF
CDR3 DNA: TGTGCCAGCAGACTGAGGGAAAAACTGTTTTTT

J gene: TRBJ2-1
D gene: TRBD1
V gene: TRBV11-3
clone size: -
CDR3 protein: CASSPRDRADEQFF
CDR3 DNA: TGTGCCAGCAGCCCGAGGGACAGGGCGGATGAGCAGTTCTTC

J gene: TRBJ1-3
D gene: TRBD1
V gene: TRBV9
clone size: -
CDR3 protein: CASSPWTGGLSGNTIYF
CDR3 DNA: TGTGCCAGCAGCCCGTGGACAGGGGGGCTCTCTGGAAACACCATATATTTT

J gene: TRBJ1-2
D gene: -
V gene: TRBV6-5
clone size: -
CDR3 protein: CASSFYSGRPNYGYTF
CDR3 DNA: TGTGCCAGCAGTTTCTATTCGGGGAGGCCCAACTATGGCTACACCTTC

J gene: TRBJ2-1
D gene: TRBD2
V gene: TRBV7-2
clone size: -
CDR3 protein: CASNDPVGGKSYNEQFF
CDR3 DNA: TGTGCCAGCAACGACCCCGTGGGGGGGAAATCCTACAATGAGCAGTTCTTC

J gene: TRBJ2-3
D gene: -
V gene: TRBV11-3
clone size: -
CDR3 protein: CASSPGGFTHDTQYF
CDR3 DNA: TGTGCCAGCAGCCCGGGTGGCTTTACACATGATACGCAGTATTTT

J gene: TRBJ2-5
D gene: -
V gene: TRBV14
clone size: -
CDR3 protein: CASSRLVQETQYF
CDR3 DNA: TGTGCCAGCAGCCGACTGGTCCAAGAGACCCAGTACTTC

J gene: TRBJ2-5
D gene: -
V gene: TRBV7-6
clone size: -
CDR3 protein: CASSLERGGRPWEETQYF
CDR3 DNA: TGTGCCAGCAGCTTAGAGAGGGGGGGCCGGCCCTGGGAAGAGACCCAGTACTTC

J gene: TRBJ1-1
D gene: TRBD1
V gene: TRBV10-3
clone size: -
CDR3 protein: CASGQGGAFF
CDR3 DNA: TGTGCCAGCGGACAGGGAGGCGCTTTCTTT

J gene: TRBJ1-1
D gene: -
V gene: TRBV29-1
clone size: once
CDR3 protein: CSAGESGQEAFF
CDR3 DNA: TGCAGCGCCGGGGAGAGTGGGCAGGAAGCTTTCTTT

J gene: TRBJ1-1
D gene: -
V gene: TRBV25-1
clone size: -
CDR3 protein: CASSYGNRFEAFF
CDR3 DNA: TGTGCCAGCAGTTACGGGAACCGGTTCGAAGCTTTCTTT

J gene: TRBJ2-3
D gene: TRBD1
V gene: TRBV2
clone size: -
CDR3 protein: CASSHGQVVDTQYF
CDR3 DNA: TGTGCCAGCAGCCACGGACAGGTTGTGGATACGCAGTATTTT

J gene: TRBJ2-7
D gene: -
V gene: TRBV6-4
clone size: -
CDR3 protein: CASRGRAYEQYF
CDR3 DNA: TGTGCCAGCAGGGGCAGGGCTTACGAGCAGTACTTC

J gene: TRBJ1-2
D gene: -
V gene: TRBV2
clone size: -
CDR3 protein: CASSEGGSATNYGYTF
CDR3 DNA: TGTGCCAGCAGTGAGGGGGGAAGTGCTACTAACTATGGCTACACCTTC

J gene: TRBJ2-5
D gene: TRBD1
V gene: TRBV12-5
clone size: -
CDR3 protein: CASGLPPGQGGQTQYF
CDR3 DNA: TGTGCTAGTGGTTTGCCCCCTGGACAGGGGGGACAGACCCAGTACTTC

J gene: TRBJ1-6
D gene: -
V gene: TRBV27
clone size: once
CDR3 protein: CASTPTAQNSPLHF
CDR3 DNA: TGTGCCAGCACCCCGACAGCCCAGAATTCACCCCTCCACTTT

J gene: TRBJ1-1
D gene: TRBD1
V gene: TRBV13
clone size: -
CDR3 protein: CASSLEGTGGRNTEAFF
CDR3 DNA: TGTGCCAGCAGCTTAGAAGGGACAGGGGGCAGGAACACTGAAGCTTTCTTT

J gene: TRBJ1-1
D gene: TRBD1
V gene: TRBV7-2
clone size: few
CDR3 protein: CASSSRGRAITEAFF
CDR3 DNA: TGTGCCAGCAGCTCCAGGGGGCGGGCGATCACTGAAGCTTTCTTT

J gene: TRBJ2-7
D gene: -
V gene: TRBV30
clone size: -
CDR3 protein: CAWRKTGFYEQYF
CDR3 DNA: TGTGCCTGGAGAAAAACAGGGTTCTACGAGCAGTACTTC

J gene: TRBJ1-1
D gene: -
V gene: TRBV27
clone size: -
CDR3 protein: CASSQRAGRFTEAFF
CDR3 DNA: TGTGCCAGCAGTCAACGGGCAGGGCGGTTCACTGAAGCTTTCTTT

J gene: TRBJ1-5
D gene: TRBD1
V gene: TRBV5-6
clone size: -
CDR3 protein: CASSFTGGRNQPQHF
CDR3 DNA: TGTGCCAGCAGCTTCACAGGGGGCCGCAATCAGCCCCAGCATTTT

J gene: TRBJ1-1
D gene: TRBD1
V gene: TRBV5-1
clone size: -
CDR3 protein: CASSLDRGSMNTEAFF
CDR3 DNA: TGCGCCAGCAGCTTGGACAGGGGGAGCATGAACACTGAAGCTTTCTTT

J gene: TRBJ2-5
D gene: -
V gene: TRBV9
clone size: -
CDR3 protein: CASSVGAAGRRETQYF
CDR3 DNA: TGTGCCAGCAGCGTAGGAGCGGCGGGGCGGCGAGAGACCCAGTACTTC

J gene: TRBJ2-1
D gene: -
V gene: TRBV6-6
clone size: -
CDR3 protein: CASSYTGPYNEQFF
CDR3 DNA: TGTGCCAGCAGTTACACAGGGCCGTACAATGAGCAGTTCTTC

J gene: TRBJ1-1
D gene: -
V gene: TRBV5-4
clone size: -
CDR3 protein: CASSLNQGNTEAFF
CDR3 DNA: TGTGCCAGCAGCTTGAACCAGGGGAACACTGAAGCTTTCTTT

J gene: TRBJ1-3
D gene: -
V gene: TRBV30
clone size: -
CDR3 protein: CAWSSSSGNTIYF
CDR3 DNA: TGTGCCTGGAGTAGTAGTAGTGGAAACACCATATATTTT

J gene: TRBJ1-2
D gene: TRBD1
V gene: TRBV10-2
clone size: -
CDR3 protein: CASGETGTWGYTF
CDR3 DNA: TGCGCCAGCGGAGAGACAGGGACCTGGGGCTACACCTTC

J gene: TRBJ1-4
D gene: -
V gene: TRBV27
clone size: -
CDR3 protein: CASRDPGATNEKLFF
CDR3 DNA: TGTGCCAGCAGAGACCCGGGGGCAACTAATGAAAAACTGTTTTTT

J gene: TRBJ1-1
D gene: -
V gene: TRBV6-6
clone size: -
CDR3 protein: CASILLRPTGNTEAFF
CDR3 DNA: TGTGCCAGCATCTTACTAAGGCCAACAGGGAACACTGAAGCTTTCTTT

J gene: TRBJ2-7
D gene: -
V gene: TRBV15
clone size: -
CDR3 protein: CATSRDPSGSDEQYF
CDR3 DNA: TGTGCCACCAGCAGAGATCCGTCAGGGTCGGACGAGCAGTACTTC

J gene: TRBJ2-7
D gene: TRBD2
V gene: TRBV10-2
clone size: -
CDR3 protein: CASERGDGSYEQYF
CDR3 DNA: TGCGCCAGCGAACGGGGGGACGGCTCCTACGAGCAGTACTTC

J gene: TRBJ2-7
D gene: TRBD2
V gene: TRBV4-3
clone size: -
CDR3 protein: CASSQGVGGAYEQYF
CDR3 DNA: TGCGCCAGCAGCCAAGGTGTCGGGGGGGCCTACGAGCAGTACTTC

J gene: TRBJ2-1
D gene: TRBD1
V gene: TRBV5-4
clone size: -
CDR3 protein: CASSLAGTDSYNEQFF
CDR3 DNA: TGTGCCAGCAGCTTGGCCGGGACAGACTCCTACAATGAGCAGTTCTTC

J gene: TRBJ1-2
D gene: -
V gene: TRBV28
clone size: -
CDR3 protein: CASSFRSYGYTF
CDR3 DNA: TGTGCCAGCAGTTTCAGGTCCTATGGCTACACCTTC

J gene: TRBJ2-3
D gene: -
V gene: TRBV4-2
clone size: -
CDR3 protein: CASSQDRGGAFRTDTQYF
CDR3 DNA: TGTGCCAGCAGCCAAGATAGGGGGGGGGCCTTTCGCACAGATACGCAGTATTTT

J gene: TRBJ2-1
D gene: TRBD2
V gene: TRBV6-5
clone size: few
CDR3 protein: CASSRTSGADNEQFF
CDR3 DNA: TGTGCCAGCAGTCGGACTAGCGGGGCCGACAATGAGCAGTTCTTC

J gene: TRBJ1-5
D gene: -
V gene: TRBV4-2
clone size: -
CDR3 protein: CASSQPEVQPQHF
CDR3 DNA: TGTGCCAGCAGCCAGCCGGAGGTGCAGCCCCAGCATTTT

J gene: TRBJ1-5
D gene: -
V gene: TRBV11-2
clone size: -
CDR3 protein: CASSPGTFDQPQHF
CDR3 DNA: TGTGCCAGCAGCCCCGGGACATTTGATCAGCCCCAGCATTTT

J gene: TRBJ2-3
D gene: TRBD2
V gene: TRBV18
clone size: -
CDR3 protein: CASSPRRGSTDTQYF
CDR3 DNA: TGTGCCAGCTCTCCGCGGCGGGGGAGCACAGATACGCAGTATTTT

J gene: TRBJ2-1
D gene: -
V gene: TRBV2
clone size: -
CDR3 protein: CASREMGAAYNEQFF
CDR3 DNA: TGTGCCAGCAGGGAGATGGGGGCGGCCTACAATGAGCAGTTCTTC

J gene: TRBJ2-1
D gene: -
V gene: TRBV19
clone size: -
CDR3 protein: CASGQPQGEQFF
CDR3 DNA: TGTGCCAGTGGGCAACCCCAGGGTGAGCAGTTCTTC

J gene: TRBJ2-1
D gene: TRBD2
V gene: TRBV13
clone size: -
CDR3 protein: CASSDGAGGTYNEQFF
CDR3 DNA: TGTGCCAGCAGCGATGGGGCGGGGGGCACCTACAATGAGCAGTTCTTC

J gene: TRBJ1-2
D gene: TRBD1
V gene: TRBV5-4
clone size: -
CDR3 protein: CASSLGGTGHHDGYTF
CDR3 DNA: TGTGCCAGCAGCTTGGGTGGGACAGGTCACCACGATGGCTACACCTTC

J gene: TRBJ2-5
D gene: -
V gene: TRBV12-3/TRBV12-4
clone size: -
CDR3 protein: CASRNTGTETQYF
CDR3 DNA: TGTGCCAGCAGGAATACAGGGACAGAGACCCAGTACTTC

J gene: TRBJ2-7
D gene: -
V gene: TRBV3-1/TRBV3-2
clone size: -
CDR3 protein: CASSQAGPRGEQYF
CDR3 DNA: TGTGCCAGCAGCCAAGCCGGGCCCCGGGGCGAGCAGTACTTC

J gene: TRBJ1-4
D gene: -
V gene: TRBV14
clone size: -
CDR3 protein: CASSQGKGGTLGGKLFF
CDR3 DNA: TGTGCCAGCAGCCAAGGGAAGGGCGGAACCCTCGGGGGAAAACTGTTTTTT

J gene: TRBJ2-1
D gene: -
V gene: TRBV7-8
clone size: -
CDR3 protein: CASSLRIRGNNEQFF
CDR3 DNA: TGTGCCAGCAGCTTACGAATCAGGGGCAACAATGAGCAGTTCTTC

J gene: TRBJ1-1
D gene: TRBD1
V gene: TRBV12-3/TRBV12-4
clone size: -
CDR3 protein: CASSFTDRAEAFF
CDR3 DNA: TGTGCCAGCAGTTTTACGGACAGGGCTGAAGCTTTCTTT

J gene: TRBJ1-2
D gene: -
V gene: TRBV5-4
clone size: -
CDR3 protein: CASSLELNRVYGYTF
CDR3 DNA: TGTGCCAGCAGCTTGGAACTAAACAGGGTCTATGGCTACACCTTC

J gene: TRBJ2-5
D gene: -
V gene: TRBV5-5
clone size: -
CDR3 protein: CASSPDPKETQYF
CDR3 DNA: TGTGCCAGCAGTCCTGATCCTAAAGAGACCCAGTACTTC

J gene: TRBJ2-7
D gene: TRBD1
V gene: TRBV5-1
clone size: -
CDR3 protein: CASSTQGGSGEQYF
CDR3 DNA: TGCGCCAGCAGCACACAGGGGGGAAGCGGCGAGCAGTACTTC